This TCR beta chain was observed in a study of blood T cell repertoires in COVID-19. TCRdb's copy holds only in-frame clones and misses some; the assay was immunoSEQ multiplex PCR. Among roughly 240,000 clones, roughly 86% were seen once, and the ten largest hold around 2.6%. This clonotype was obtained from a woman in her twenties or thirties with acute COVID-19. The source material was PBMCs or T cells enriched from blood (not recorded which).

The chain's CDR3 is CASSPRAGVGTGELFF. CDR3 sequence (DNA): TGTGCCAGCTCACCAAGGGCAGGGGTGGGCACCGGGGAGCTGTTTTTT. The rearrangement uses TRBV18 and TRBJ2-2; D is possibly TRBD1 (6 bases). The CDR3 is 16 amino acids. V was trimmed by 2 bases and J by 4 bases, leaving 14 bases between them. Germline assignment: CDR1 KGHSH and CDR2 LQKENI.